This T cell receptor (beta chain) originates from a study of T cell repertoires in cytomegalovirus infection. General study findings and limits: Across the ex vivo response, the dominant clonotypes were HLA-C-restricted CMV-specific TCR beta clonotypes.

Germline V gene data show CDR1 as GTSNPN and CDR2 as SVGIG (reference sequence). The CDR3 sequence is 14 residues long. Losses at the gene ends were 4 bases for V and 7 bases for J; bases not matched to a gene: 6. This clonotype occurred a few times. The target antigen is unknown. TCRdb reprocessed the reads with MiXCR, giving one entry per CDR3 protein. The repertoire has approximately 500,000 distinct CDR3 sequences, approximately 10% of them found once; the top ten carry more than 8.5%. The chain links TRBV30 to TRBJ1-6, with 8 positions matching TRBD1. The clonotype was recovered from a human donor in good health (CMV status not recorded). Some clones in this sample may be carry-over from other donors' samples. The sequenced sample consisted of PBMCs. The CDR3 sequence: CAWNPGGWNSPLHF. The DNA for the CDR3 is TGTGCCTGGAACCCAGGGGGCTGGAATTCACCCCTCCACTTT. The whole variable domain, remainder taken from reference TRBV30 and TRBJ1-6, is SQTIHQWPATLVQPVGSPLSLECTVEGTSNPNLYWYRQAAGRGLQLLFYSVGIGQISSEVPQNLSASRPQDRQFILSSKKLLLSDSGFYLCAWNPGGWNSPLHFGNGTRLTVT.